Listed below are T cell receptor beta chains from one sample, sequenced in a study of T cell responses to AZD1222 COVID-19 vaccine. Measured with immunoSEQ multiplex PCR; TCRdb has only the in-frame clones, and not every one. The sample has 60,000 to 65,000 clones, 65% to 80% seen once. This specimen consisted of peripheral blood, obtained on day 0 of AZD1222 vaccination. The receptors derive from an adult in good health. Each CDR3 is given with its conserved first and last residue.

CDR3aa: CASSSQNADRGLLETQYF; j_gene: TRBJ2-5; v_gene: TRBV27
CDR3aa: CASSGQTGDNYGYTF; j_gene: TRBJ1-2; v_gene: TRBV7-9
CDR3aa: CSASRTDTQYF; j_gene: TRBJ2-3; v_gene: TRBV20-1
CDR3aa: CSVEEAYVDGYTF; j_gene: TRBJ1-2; v_gene: TRBV29-1
CDR3aa: CAWNPTGRDYGYTF; j_gene: TRBJ1-2; v_gene: TRBV30
CDR3aa: CASSLDASGGADEQFF; j_gene: TRBJ2-1; v_gene: TRBV7-9
CDR3aa: CASSLEADTQYF; j_gene: TRBJ2-3; v_gene: TRBV12-3/TRBV12-4
CDR3aa: CASSEATQYF; j_gene: TRBJ2-5; v_gene: TRBV2
CDR3aa: CAISETGTNYEQFF; j_gene: TRBJ2-1; v_gene: TRBV10-3
CDR3aa: CASSYRQEPNIQYF; j_gene: TRBJ2-4; v_gene: TRBV5-5
CDR3aa: CASSSRTSRNNEQFF; j_gene: TRBJ2-1; v_gene: TRBV7-2
CDR3aa: CASSLTDRNYGYTF; j_gene: TRBJ1-2; v_gene: TRBV11-2
CDR3aa: CASSPNSYEQYF; j_gene: TRBJ2-7; v_gene: TRBV4-3
CDR3aa: CASSLRDRADTEAFF; j_gene: TRBJ1-1; v_gene: TRBV18
CDR3aa: CASSLRSGGRNGYTF; j_gene: TRBJ1-2; v_gene: TRBV7-2
CDR3aa: CASSPGGRVNTEAFF; j_gene: TRBJ1-1; v_gene: TRBV5-1
CDR3aa: CASSAILQGLNTEAFF; j_gene: TRBJ1-1; v_gene: TRBV9
CDR3aa: CATSRDRSSNQPQHF; j_gene: TRBJ1-5; v_gene: TRBV15
CDR3aa: CASSPPGLNYEQYF; j_gene: TRBJ2-7; v_gene: TRBV18
CDR3aa: CASSPGQMNTEAFF; j_gene: TRBJ1-1; v_gene: TRBV6-6
CDR3aa: CATRGAGLSYSPLHF; j_gene: TRBJ1-6; v_gene: TRBV27
CDR3aa: CASSEDEKLFF; j_gene: TRBJ1-4; v_gene: TRBV19
CDR3aa: CAIGGGVRTDTQYF; j_gene: TRBJ2-3; v_gene: TRBV10-3
CDR3aa: CASSPRDMGTDTQYF; j_gene: TRBJ2-3; v_gene: TRBV5-8
CDR3aa: CAWSMGFSYEQYF; j_gene: TRBJ2-7; v_gene: TRBV30
CDR3aa: CASSSSGASTEAFF; j_gene: TRBJ1-1; v_gene: TRBV9
CDR3aa: CASSLDPQGLRNSPLHF; j_gene: TRBJ1-6; v_gene: TRBV19
CDR3aa: CASSKSSGYQETQYF; j_gene: TRBJ2-5; v_gene: TRBV10-1
CDR3aa: CASSPSQGYEQYF; j_gene: TRBJ2-7; v_gene: TRBV12-3/TRBV12-4
CDR3aa: CASSLGGGYTEAFF; j_gene: TRBJ1-1; v_gene: TRBV7-9
CDR3aa: CASSWGGPTELNQPQHF; j_gene: TRBJ1-5; v_gene: TRBV5-6
CDR3aa: CASSLAPDSPLHF; j_gene: TRBJ1-6; v_gene: TRBV7-2
CDR3aa: CASSLGTDYQPQHF; j_gene: TRBJ1-5; v_gene: TRBV5-5
CDR3aa: CASSFLAGGNEQFF; j_gene: TRBJ2-1; v_gene: TRBV7-2
CDR3aa: CASSSGYNSPLHF; j_gene: TRBJ1-6; v_gene: TRBV11-2
CDR3aa: CASTRQGDTEAFF; j_gene: TRBJ1-1; v_gene: TRBV5-5
CDR3aa: CASSSVAGGPVGYF; j_gene: TRBJ2-5; v_gene: TRBV2
CDR3aa: CASSLLAGTYEQYF; j_gene: TRBJ2-7; v_gene: TRBV5-1
CDR3aa: CSVFTGVDTEAFF; j_gene: TRBJ1-1; v_gene: TRBV29-1
CDR3aa: CASSLAGNTGELFF; j_gene: TRBJ2-2; v_gene: TRBV7-2
CDR3aa: CSVEPTEVVNNEQFF; j_gene: TRBJ2-1; v_gene: TRBV29-1
CDR3aa: CASSLPGLAASYNEQFF; j_gene: TRBJ2-1; v_gene: TRBV4-2
CDR3aa: CASSTGTENTEAFF; j_gene: TRBJ1-1; v_gene: TRBV5-1
CDR3aa: CASSSWGGTEAFF; j_gene: TRBJ1-1; v_gene: TRBV27
CDR3aa: CAIKDGNTGELFF; j_gene: TRBJ2-2; v_gene: TRBV27
CDR3aa: CASSYPGGSGYTF; j_gene: TRBJ1-2; v_gene: TRBV7-2
CDR3aa: CASTTGFGNTIYF; j_gene: TRBJ1-3; v_gene: TRBV6-5
CDR3aa: CAIGPPGEKLFF; j_gene: TRBJ1-4; v_gene: TRBV10-3
CDR3aa: CASSPGQGIGNTIYF; j_gene: TRBJ1-3; v_gene: TRBV28
CDR3aa: CASSVDTAYGYTF; j_gene: TRBJ1-2; v_gene: TRBV9
CDR3aa: CASSYSGTGVGGAFF; j_gene: TRBJ1-1; v_gene: TRBV6-5
CDR3aa: CASSPGLADEQYF; j_gene: TRBJ2-7; v_gene: TRBV27
CDR3aa: CASSFGRGFTTDTQYF; j_gene: TRBJ2-3; v_gene: TRBV27
CDR3aa: CASSQPGTSNSPLHF; j_gene: TRBJ1-6; v_gene: TRBV7-9
CDR3aa: CASSLWGGQPQHF; j_gene: TRBJ1-5; v_gene: TRBV27
CDR3aa: CASSPRRGPDQPQHF; j_gene: TRBJ1-5; v_gene: TRBV7-8
CDR3aa: CASSLDSSWEQYF; j_gene: TRBJ2-7; v_gene: TRBV5-1
CDR3aa: CASSLQQGGTEAFF; j_gene: TRBJ1-1; v_gene: TRBV27